A selection of T cell receptor beta chains follows, all from one sample in a study of blood T cell repertoires in COVID-19. Method: immunoSEQ multiplex PCR; TCRdb's copy keeps in-frame clones and lacks some. This repertoire shows about 180,000 clones, roughly 77% found once; its top ten account for 6.5%. Sequenced input: peripheral blood. The source of these receptors is a man aged 65 to 79 with active or convalescent COVID-19. The CDR3 runs from the conserved cysteine through the conserved F or W. A D gene is named only where the DNA matches it firmly. Expanded clones are given a class, and other clones once, few, many or no size at all.

- TRBJ2-1 TRBV5-1 TRBD2 TGCGCCAGCAGCGGGGGACTAGCGGGAGGGCCGGGGTACAATGAGCAGTTCTTC CASSGGLAGGPGYNEQFF
- TRBJ2-6 TRBV4-2 - TGTGCCAGCAGCCAAGATGAAGGGGGCTCTGGGGCCAACGTCCTGACTTTC CASSQDEGGSGANVLTF
- TRBJ1-6 TRBV19 TRBD1 TGTGCCAGTATAGGGGGCAGAAGAAATTCACCCCTCCACTTT CASIGGRRNSPLHF
- TRBJ1-2 TRBV29-1 TRBD1 TGCAGCGGGGGACAGGCTAACTATGGCTACACCTTC CSGGQANYGYTF
- TRBJ1-1 TRBV3-1/TRBV3-2 - TGTGCCAGCAGTTCAATGCTTGGGGGAGGGAACACTGAAGCTTTCTTT CASSSMLGGGNTEAFF
once TRBJ1-2 TRBV29-1 TRBD1 TGCTCCGCTGGGGGACAGGGCGGCGATGGCTACACCTTC CSAGGQGGDGYTF
- TRBJ1-2 TRBV4-1 - TGCGCCAGCAGCCAAGATTTTCAGGTTAACTATGGCTACACCTTC CASSQDFQVNYGYTF
- TRBJ2-3 TRBV28 - TGTGCCAGCAGTTCCTTAGCGGGAGCTGGGACAGGTACGCAGTATTTT CASSSLAGAGTGTQYF
once TRBJ1-2 TRBV5-6 - TGTGCCAGCAGCTTGGTGTTCAGGGTGTCAGATAGCTACACCTTC CASSLVFRVSDSYTF
- TRBJ2-7 TRBV5-1 - TGCGCCAGCAGCCCCTCTGGCGGGCGGTTTTCCTACGAGCAGTACTTC CASSPSGGRFSYEQYF
- TRBJ1-5 TRBV6-1 TRBD1 TGTGCCAGCAGTGATTACTTTATGACAGGGGCCCAGCCCCAGCATTTT CASSDYFMTGAQPQHF
- TRBJ2-2 TRBV27 TRBD2 TGTGCCAGCAGTCATGGACTAGCGGGGGGGCCCGCGAACACCGGGGAGCTGTTTTTT CASSHGLAGGPANTGELFF
- TRBJ1-1 TRBV5-1 - TGCGCCAGCAGTTTCACCGCGGGGAGCACTGAAGCTTTCTTT CASSFTAGSTEAFF
- TRBJ2-2 TRBV5-1 TRBD1 TGCGCCAGCAGCTTGGGGGGACAGGGCGCCGGGGAGCTGTTTTTT CASSLGGQGAGELFF
- TRBJ2-2 TRBV5-1 - TGCGCCAGCAGCTTAAGCGGCACCCTGAACACCGGGGAGCTGTTTTTT CASSLSGTLNTGELFF
few TRBJ2-3 TRBV5-1 TRBD2 TGCGCCAGCAAGACTAGCGGGAGTAACAGGTTGGATACGCAGTATTTT CASKTSGSNRLDTQYF
- TRBJ1-1 TRBV18 - TGTGCCAGCTCTCCCCGGGAGAACACTGAAGCTTTCTTT CASSPRENTEAFF
- TRBJ2-1 TRBV7-9 - TGTGCCAGCAGCACTCAGGGACTGGGGGGCAATGAGCAGTTCTTC CASSTQGLGGNEQFF
- TRBJ1-1 TRBV30 - TGTGCCTGGAGTGTCGGGGGGCGCCGGGCTGAAGCTTTCTTT CAWSVGGRRAEAFF
- TRBJ2-1 TRBV4-1 - TGCGCCAGCAGCCAAGACATTTCGGAGCGGAAGCAGTTCTTC CASSQDISERKQFF
- TRBJ2-3 TRBV7-2 - TGTGCCAGCAGCTTAGAAGGGGTGAGGATAGATACGCAGTATTTT CASSLEGVRIDTQYF
few TRBJ1-1 TRBV3-1/TRBV3-2 TRBD1 TGTGCCAGCAGCGGCAGGGGGCGTGAGACTGAAGCTTTCTTT CASSGRGRETEAFF
- TRBJ1-4 TRBV7-2 - TGTGCCAGCAGCCCCCGGGGGTGGACTAATGAAAAACTGTTTTTT CASSPRGWTNEKLFF
few TRBJ1-1 TRBV3-1/TRBV3-2 - TGTGCCAGCAGCCAAGGGAAGGGGGGGACTGAAGCTTTCTTT CASSQGKGGTEAFF
- TRBJ2-1 TRBV5-1 TRBD1 TGCGCCAGCACTTCCCTGGACAGGAACAATGAGCAGTTCTTC CASTSLDRNNEQFF
- TRBJ2-7 TRBV6-6 TRBD2 TGTGCCAGCAGCCCCGGGGGTAGCGGGAGGTACGAGCAGTACTTC CASSPGGSGRYEQYF
- TRBJ2-7 TRBV3-1/TRBV3-2 TRBD1 TGTGCCAGCAGCCTTCACGGACAGGGCCCCTACGAGCAGTACTTC CASSLHGQGPYEQYF
- TRBJ1-4 TRBV5-1 - TGCGCCAGCAGCCTACAGGGAAATAATGAAAAACTGTTTTTT CASSLQGNNEKLFF
- TRBJ2-3 TRBV13 - TGTGCCAGCAGCTTATTAAGGGGCCGCACAGATACGCAGTATTTT CASSLLRGRTDTQYF
- TRBJ1-5 TRBV5-1 TRBD1 TGCGCCAGCAGCGTCGGGACAGATAATCAGCCCCAGCATTTT CASSVGTDNQPQHF
many TRBJ2-7 TRBV12-3/TRBV12-4 - TGTGCCAGCAGTTTTGGCAACAGCTACGAGCAGTACTTC CASSFGNSYEQYF
- TRBJ1-5 TRBV20-1 TRBD1 TGCAGTGCGAGTCAAGCGGACAGGTTCCCCAATCAGCCCCAGCATTTT CSASQADRFPNQPQHF
- TRBJ1-5 TRBV24-1 TRBD1 TGTGCCACCAGTGACCCGGACAGGGGCAAGGACAGCAATCAGCCCCAGCATTTT CATSDPDRGKDSNQPQHF
- TRBJ1-2 TRBV11-2 TRBD1 TGTGCCAGCAGCCCGGACAGGGGGCGGGGTGGCTACACCTTC CASSPDRGRGGYTF
- TRBJ2-7 TRBV30 - TGTGCCTGGAGTGTGGGGGGGGCCCCCTCCTACGAGCAGTACTTC CAWSVGGAPSYEQYF
- TRBJ2-2 TRBV7-2 TRBD1 TGTGCCAGCAGCTCCAGGACAGGGGGGTCCGGGGAGCTGTTTTTT CASSSRTGGSGELFF
- TRBJ2-7 TRBV18 TRBD1 TGTGCCAGCTCACCGATTGGGACAGGGGATTCCTACGAGCAGTACTTC CASSPIGTGDSYEQYF
- TRBJ2-2 TRBV7-8 - TGTGCCAGCAGCCCAAGGACAAGGGCGACCGGGGAGCTGTTTTTT CASSPRTRATGELFF
- TRBJ1-4 TRBV5-8 - TGTGCCAGCGCTCTCGGGGGGGCAACTAATGAAAAACTGTTTTTT CASALGGATNEKLFF
- TRBJ2-3 TRBV7-3 - TGTGCCAGCAGCGAGGGACATAACACAGATACGCAGTATTTT CASSEGHNTDTQYF